This T cell receptor (beta chain) was recorded in a study of shared clonotypes between healthy human individuals (dated by TCRdb to about 2020). For the study in its entirety: The cohort comprised a couple of women and a few men aged 18 to 49 years. For each donor, three plates each were used for CD4 naive and CD4 memory, two plates were used for CD8 naive, and one plate was used for CD8 memory. Blood TCR repertoires of roughly five healthy adults were deeply sequenced to estimate repertoire size and the extent of clonotype sharing between individuals. Libraries were prepared and TCR repertoires were sequenced by different laboratories using diverse techniques, in order to increase sequencing depth and limit assay-specific biases. Each donor's leukapheresis produced roughly between roughly 0.94 and 9.5 billion PBMCs.

From its cysteine to its phenylalanine, the CDR3 spans 15 amino acids. Of all the DNA, just the CDR3 is kept, 45 bases in frame from base 1. Taken from the germline V gene, the CDR1 and CDR2 loops are SQVTM and ANQGSEA. Cut back by 2 bases and 4 bases, the V and J ends lie 17 bases apart. Results the study describes overall, beyond this receptor: The genetic and exposure-history diversity represented was limited by the small number of donors. Larger estimated clonotype richness was generally found for naive subsets than for memory subsets. Clonotypes shared by all four sorted-subset donors showed higher generation probabilities than non-shared clonotypes. Incomplete sequencing was indicated by rarefaction of sorted-subset datasets, despite the large sequencing depth. Pairwise subsampling indicated that sequencing depth was expected to affect the degree of clonotype sharing among donors. Sampling was restricted to blood, and TCR repertoires in tissues likely differ from the TCR repertoires found in blood. Across a few donors, around 5% of naive CD4, roughly 3.3% of naive CD8, approximately 2.5% of memory CD4, and 0.4% to 0.45% of memory CD8 clonotypes were shared.

Using the deep immunoSEQ assay, TCR CDR3 regions were amplified from genomic DNA by multiplex PCR. Genomic DNA extracted from each cell subset was distributed evenly over all wells of several immunoSEQ 96-well plates, and each plate served as one replicate. For sorted subsets, about 200 ng genomic DNA, equal to tens of thousands of T cell genomes, was loaded into each replicate PCR. The purified libraries were quantified using a Qubit 3.0 fluorometer, sized with a Bioanalyzer 2100, and then quantified again using the KAPA Library Quantification kit. Each immunoSEQ 96-well plate was sequenced on its own single-read 150-cycle Illumina NextSeq 550 flow cell. The authors' analysis ran thus. The immunoSEQ output contained only junctional sequences without quality scores, so filtering could not match that applied to full-length reads. To assign V/J genes and CDR3, sequences were annotated using PyIR, a Python wrapper for IgBLAST v1.9, with IMGT germline references. Reads with weak V/J assignments (E-value above 1e-6), missing CDR3, stop codons, out-of-frame junctions, or ambiguous translated residues were removed. V3J clonotypes were defined by identical inferred V gene, J gene, and CDR3 amino acid sequence. Percentage overlap between repertoires was calculated by dividing the number of shared unique clonotypes by the size of the smaller repertoire. Repertoire richness was assessed with RTK rarefaction, the Chao1 estimator, and Recon v2.1 estimates of unobserved clonotypes. OLGA was used to compute generation probabilities for all TCRbeta clonotypes that the gDNA method yielded from a handful of donors. TCRdb limited this immuneACCESS table to in-frame rearrangements with V and J called. A share of clones is missing; checked studies link under half to unresolved V genes, and the rest is unexplained. That table furnishes V, J and clone size, whereas the DNA furnished D and trimming. The sample records about 1.1 million clones, roughly 80% of which are singletons. The ten largest clonotypes hold about 0.94% of the sample.

With respect to this clone: The antigen this receptor binds is unknown. No much larger clone is present one base from it, and per-base qualities are unavailable.

Donors were healthy HIV-negative adults with no recently reported acute infections or vaccinations. All donors were Caucasian adults living in Nashville, Tennessee, USA. Magnetic negative selection was used to enrich CD4+ T cells, after which naive cells were positively selected on CD45RA and the negative fraction became the memory subset. After blood collection by leukapheresis, PBMCs were isolated using Ficoll-Histopaque density gradient centrifugation and then cryopreserved in the vapor phase of liquid nitrogen. Purity and quantity of every magnetically sorted T cell population were checked by analytical flow cytometry. From each sorted fraction, genomic DNA was isolated and quantified by UV absorbance on a Nanodrop 2000c.

The chain was built from TRBV29-1 and TRBJ1-1; the D gene cannot be resolved reliably. The TCR sequence derives from a man aged 18-30 years in good health. Some clones in this sample may be carry-over from other donors' samples. The sample comprised memory CD4+ T cells from PBMCs. Per the publication, the cell subset or site label means: CD45RA-negative fraction. The base sequence is TGCAGCGTTGAAATTCAACCAGGAGGGTTCACTGAAGCTTTCTTT. Its protein is CSVEIQPGGFTEAFF.